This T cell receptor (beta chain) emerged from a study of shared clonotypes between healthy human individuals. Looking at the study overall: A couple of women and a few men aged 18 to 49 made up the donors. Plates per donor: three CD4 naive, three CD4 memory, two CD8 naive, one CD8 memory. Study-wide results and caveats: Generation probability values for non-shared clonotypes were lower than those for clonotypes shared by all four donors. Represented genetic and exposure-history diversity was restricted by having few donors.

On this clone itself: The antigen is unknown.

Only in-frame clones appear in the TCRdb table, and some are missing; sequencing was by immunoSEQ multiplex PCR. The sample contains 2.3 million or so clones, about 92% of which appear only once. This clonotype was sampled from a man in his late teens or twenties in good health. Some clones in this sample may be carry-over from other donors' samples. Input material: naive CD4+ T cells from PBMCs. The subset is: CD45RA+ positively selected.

This CDR3 reads CASSLENPYEQYF. The CDR3 region has the DNA TGTGCCAGCAGCTTAGAAAACCCCTACGAGCAGTACTTC. The chain recombines TRBV11-1 with TRBJ2-7; D remains unclear. Germline V gives CDR1 SGHAT, CDR2 FQDESV (reference sequence). The ends were cut back, 1 base at V and 2 bases at J, with 6 bases in the middle. This CDR3 spans 13 amino acids.